The 3 T cell receptor beta chains below all came from one sample that was sequenced in a study of siplizumab effects on memory and regulatory T cells. The data were produced by immunoSEQ multiplex PCR, yet TCRdb's version contains in-frame clones alone and is incomplete. Of roughly 92,000 clones in the sample, roughly 94% were seen once. Sequenced sample: non-Treg CD4+ T cells sorted from blood. The receptors come from a human donor in good health.

CDR3 in DNA: TGTGCCAGCAGCGTAGATGTATACACCGGGGAGCTGTTTTTT. As protein: CASSVDVYTGELFF. V usage is TRBV9 and J usage is TRBJ2-2; D is uncertain. Germline V gene lookup returns CDR1 SGDLS and CDR2 YYNGEE. V gave up 0 bases and J gave up 3 bases, with 6 bases separating them. CDR3 size: 14 residues.

The count of this clone is one. This chain connects TRBV10-2 to TRBJ2-2; 9 bases map to TRBD2. The CDR3 has 17 residues. Germline V gene sequence: CDR1 WSHSY, CDR2 SAAADI. J lost 5 bases, V lost 4 bases, and 11 bases had no gene match. This CDR3 is CASSVVAGEVRTGELFF. The CDR3 region has the DNA TGCGCCAGCAGTGTGGTAGCGGGAGAGGTGAGGACCGGGGAGCTGTTTTTT.

This chain links TRBV18 with TRBJ1-2, with TRBD1 matching 8 bases. Germline lookup yields CDR1 KGHSH and CDR2 LQKENI. CDR3 length: 12 residues. V trimming: 6 bases; J trimming: 7 bases; junction bases outside the gene matches: 4. The chain's CDR3 is CASSQGASGYTF. DNA of the CDR3: TGTGCCAGCTCCCAGGGGGCGAGTGGCTACACCTTC. Looking up the rest from reference TRBV18 and TRBJ1-2 gives the full variable domain: NAGVMQNPRHLVRRRGQEARLRCSPMKGHSHVYWYRQLPEEGLKFMVYLQKENIIDESGMPKERFSAEFPKEGPSILRIQQVVRGDSAAYFCASSQGASGYTFGSGTRLTVV.